This TCR beta chain was sequenced during a study of shared clonotypes between healthy human individuals. Researchers ran the assay at a deep level. TCRdb keeps only in-frame clones here, not all; method: immunoSEQ multiplex PCR. This table has millions of clones, less than 95% appearing once. The CDR3 has 16 amino acids. Trimming shortened V by 2 bases and J by 13 bases, and 23 bases separated the two germline ends. Germline assignment: CDR1 WSHSY and CDR2 SAAADI. CD45RO negativity and positive selection for CCR7 defined naive CD8 cells, a population that excluded terminally differentiated effector memory CD45RA+ cells.

V and J are TRBV10-2 and TRBJ2-2; weak D call: TRBD1 (6 bases). What was sequenced was naive CD8+ T cells sorted from blood. This receptor was identified in a man between 18 and 29 years old in good health. CDR3 nucleotide sequence: TGCGCCAGCAGTGAGCCGACAGGCGGACACCTCCGGGGGCTGTTTTTT. It codes for CASSEPTGGHLRGLFF.